This T cell receptor (beta chain) was captured by sequencing in a study of blood T cell repertoires in COVID-19. Study-level background: PBMCs, B-cell-depleted T cells, or T cells provided the cDNA or gDNA that made up the material.

The germline V gene encodes CDR1 SGDLS and CDR2 YYNGEE. The CDR3 is 16 residues long. The V and J ends lost 4 bases and 0 bases, in that order; junction bases with no gene match: 6. Libraries were prepared by immunoSEQ multiplex PCR; TCRdb keeps only in-frame clonotypes and omits some of them. The sample has 200,000 to 250,000 clones, just under 85% seen once. This clone was recorded a few times. The V and J genes are TRBV9 and TRBJ2-2; 7 positions match TRBD2. The clonotype was recovered from a woman of 80 years or more with acute or convalescent COVID-19. The sample taken for sequencing was peripheral blood. The CDR3 DNA reads TGTGCCAGCAGCAGAGCAGGACTAGCGAACACCGGGGAGCTGTTTTTT. Residues: CASSRAGLANTGELFF.